One and the same sample provided the 14 T cell receptor beta chains below, sequenced in a study of human thymus T cells. Surgeons resected thymus tissue during corrective heart surgery. The table came from immunoSEQ multiplex PCR; TCRdb's copy has only in-frame clones and leaves some out. The sample contains about 130,000 clones, around 94% of which appear only once. The specimen was thymus tissue. Receptor source: a boy under two years old with a congenital heart defect but otherwise immunologically healthy.

This clone was counted between two and nine times. J is TRBJ1-2 and V is TRBV30; possibly TRBD1 for D (6 bases). Trimming left V 0 bases short and J 8 bases short, with 16 bases between. Germline CDR1 GTSNPN, CDR2 SVGIG (reference sequence). This CDR3 comprises 14 residues. The CDR3 loop reads CAWSVGQGPIGYTF. The CDR3 nucleotides read TGTGCCTGGAGTGTAGGGCAGGGGCCTATCGGCTACACCTTC.

The gene calls are TRBV5-1 and TRBJ2-2; 15 bases align to TRBD2. V shed 4 bases, J shed 4 bases, and the junction held 8 bases outside the gene matches. CDR3 size: 18 residues. Germline CDR1 SGHRS, CDR2 YFSETQ. The CDR3 DNA follows: TGCGCCAGCAGCATGGGACTAGCGGGGGGATACTTCACCGGGGAGCTGTTTTTT. Residues: CASSMGLAGGYFTGELFF.

V gene TRBV5-1 combines with J gene TRBJ2-7; D may match TRBD1 or TRBD2 (7 bases each). This CDR3 is built from 15 residues. Trimming pared 0 bases from V and 1 base from J, leaving 11 bases between. Looked up from germline, CDR1 is SGHRS and CDR2 is YFSETQ. The CDR3 region is CASSLAGGASYEQYF. Written as DNA, the CDR3 is TGCGCCAGCAGCTTGGCAGGGGGGGCATCCTACGAGCAGTACTTC. Complete variable domain (other parts from reference TRBV5-1 and TRBJ2-7): KAGVTQTPRYLIKTRGQQVTLSCSPISGHRSVSWYQQTPGQGLQFLFEYFSETQRNKGNFPGRFSGRQFSNSRSEMNVSTLELGDSALYLCASSLAGGASYEQYFGPGTRLTVT.

V gene TRBV14 combines with J gene TRBJ1-6, with 10 positions matching TRBD1. Germline V gene data show CDR1 as SGHDN and CDR2 as FVKESK. With 5 bases clipped from V and 7 bases from J, the junction kept 11 bases outside the gene matches. The CDR3 length is 17 residues. The CDR3 DNA sequence: TGTGCCAGCAGCAAAGGGGACAGGGGTATTAAGAATTCACCCCTCCACTTT. Translated, it gives CASSKGDRGIKNSPLHF.

The genes are TRBV28 and TRBJ1-4, with D uncertain. The CDR3 runs to 15 residues. Germline V gene sequence: CDR1 MDHEN, CDR2 SYDVKM. V was trimmed by 2 bases and J by 4 bases, leaving 11 bases between them. CDR3 amino acids: CASSLEAHGNEKLFF. In DNA, the CDR3 is TGTGCCAGCAGTTTAGAGGCACATGGTAATGAAAAACTGTTTTTT.

The chain combines TRBV28 with TRBJ1-2; D is perhaps TRBD1 (5 bases). Trimming left V 2 bases short and J 7 bases short, with 32 bases between. The CDR3 contains 20 residues. The germline V gene has CDR1 MDHEN and CDR2 SYDVKM. The CDR3 sequence is CASSLRLVRNRYSLLPGYTF. In nucleotides, the CDR3 is TGTGCCAGCAGTTTAAGGTTGGTACGGAACAGGTACTCACTTCTACCTGGCTACACCTTC.

The genes are TRBV30 and TRBJ2-7; 11 bases are shared with TRBD2. The CDR3 loop spans 14 amino acids. With 0 bases clipped from V and 4 bases from J, the junction kept 2 bases outside the gene matches. The germline V gene encodes CDR1 GTSNPN and CDR2 SVGIG (reference sequence). The CDR3 here is CAWSVPSGGYEQYF. Here the CDR3 DNA reads TGTGCCTGGAGTGTACCTAGCGGGGGGTACGAGCAGTACTTC.

V and J are TRBV19 and TRBJ1-1; no reliable D call. The germline gives CDR1 LNHDA, CDR2 SQIVND (reference sequence). CDR3 size: 11 residues. V dropped 3 bases and J dropped 10 bases, with 9 bases sitting between them. In nucleotides, the CDR3 is TGTGCCAGTAGTATCCCCGGTAGAGCTTTCTTT. Protein sequence: CASSIPGRAFF. Complete variable domain (other parts from reference TRBV19 and TRBJ1-1): DGGITQSPKYLFRKEGQNVTLSCEQNLNHDAMYWYRQDPGQGLRLIYYSQIVNDFQKGDIAEGYSVSREKKESFPLTVTSAQKNPTAFYLCASSIPGRAFFGQGTRLTVV.

The V gene is TRBV5-8, the J gene TRBJ2-5; D is unresolved. Trimming stripped 4 bases from V and 1 base from J, with 8 bases between. The CDR3 is 13 amino acids. The germline V gene has CDR1 SGHTS and CDR2 YDEGEE. The CDR3: CASSPQPQETQYF. The DNA of the CDR3 is TGTGCCAGCAGCCCACAACCCCAAGAGACCCAGTACTTC.

The chain recombines TRBV19 with TRBJ2-1; 9 bases agree with TRBD2. Trimming removed 2 bases from V and 4 bases from J; junction bases left unmatched: 3. This CDR3 comprises 15 residues. The germline gives CDR1 LNHDA, CDR2 SQIVND (reference sequence). CDR3 in DNA: TGTGCCAGTAGTATATCCACTAGCGGGTACAATGAGCAGTTCTTC. Translation: CASSISTSGYNEQFF.

The chain combines TRBV4-1 with TRBJ2-5; D uncertain. Between the trimmed V and J ends, which lost 5 bases and 5 bases, there was a span of 6 bases. Germline lookup yields CDR1 MGHRA and CDR2 YSYEKL. The CDR3 is 11 amino acids. This CDR3 is CASSFRETQYF. CDR3 DNA: TGCGCCAGCAGCTTTCGGGAGACCCAGTACTTC.

The chain links TRBV7-9 to TRBJ2-3, with D possibly matching TRBD2 (6 bases). V lost 2 bases and J lost 3, with 21 bases in between. CDR3 length equals 18 residues. The germline CDR1 and CDR2 sequences are SEHNR and FQNEAQ (reference sequence). This CDR3 is CASSLILAGTPQTDTQYF. The CDR3 DNA sequence: TGTGCCAGCAGCTTAATCCTCGCGGGGACTCCCCAGACAGATACGCAGTATTTT.

The chain uses TRBV10-1 and TRBJ2-3, with 7 bases that match TRBD2. Trimming at V came to 5 bases and at J to 5 bases, leaving 4 bases not matched to a gene. In germline, CDR1 is WNHNN, CDR2 SYGVQD (reference sequence). The CDR3 is 13 residues long. CDR3 DNA sequence: TGCGCCAGCAGTAGCGGGGCGATAGATACGCAGTATTTT. Encoded protein: CASSSGAIDTQYF.

The chain recombines TRBV5-4 with TRBJ1-4; weak D call: TRBD1 (5 bases). CDR3 length: 14 residues. Deletions cut 0 bases from V and 3 bases from J, with 6 bases between. CDR1 and CDR2 (germline): SGHNT, YYREEE (reference sequence). The CDR3 sequence: CASSLEGSNEKLFF. The CDR3 nucleotides are TGTGCCAGCAGCTTGGAGGGGTCTAATGAAAAACTGTTTTTT.